Shown below are 12 T cell receptor beta chains from a single sample sequenced in a study of blood T cell repertoires in COVID-19. Assay used: immunoSEQ multiplex PCR; TCRdb lists only in-frame clones, some missing. The sample has under 150,000 clones; 65% to 85% are singletons. The specimen was peripheral blood. These receptors originate from a man aged 55 to 70 with active or convalescent COVID-19.

The chain joins TRBV5-1 to TRBJ2-3; D is unresolved. The germline gives CDR1 SGHRS, CDR2 YFSETQ. V was pared by 0 bases and J by 0 bases, with 5 bases between. The CDR3 sequence is 14 residues long. The CDR3 DNA is TGCGCCAGCAGCTTGGATTCTAGCACAGATACGCAGTATTTT. It encodes CASSLDSSTDTQYF.

The chain carries TRBV6-5 and TRBJ2-7; 15 bases are a match to TRBD2. Trimming took 2 bases from V and 6 from J; bases not matched to a gene: 5. The CDR3 contains 16 residues. Germline V CDR1 and CDR2: MNHEY, SVGAGI. CDR3 bases: TGTGCCAGCAGTTACCGGGGACTAGCGGGAGGCTCCGAGCAGTACTTC. Translating it yields CASSYRGLAGGSEQYF.

The chain is built from TRBV28 and TRBJ2-3; 7 nucleotides match TRBD1. CDR3 length equals 15 residues. Per germline, CDR1 MDHEN and CDR2 SYDVKM. The junction had 3 bases not matched to a gene; V was cut back by 0 bases and J by 3 bases. CDR3 protein: CASSLWGRGTDTQYF. CDR3 nucleotides: TGTGCCAGCAGTTTATGGGGCAGGGGGACAGATACGCAGTATTTT.

The chain joins TRBV6-2 or TRBV6-3 to TRBJ2-7; 7 bases are shared with TRBD2. Germline values: CDR1 MNHEY, CDR2 SVGEGT. Losses at the gene ends were 2 bases for V and 5 bases for J; bases not matched to a gene: 12. The CDR3 sequence is 16 residues long. This CDR3 reads CASSYSRDYKPNEQYF. DNA of the CDR3: TGTGCCAGCAGTTACAGTAGGGACTACAAACCCAACGAGCAGTACTTC.

The V gene is TRBV11-3, the J gene TRBJ2-2, with 10 positions matching TRBD2. This CDR3 is built from 16 residues. The germline V gene encodes CDR1 SGHNT and CDR2 YENEEA. V lost 5 bases, J lost 6 bases, and 9 bases stayed unmatched. CDR3 sequence: CASSLQAGGRAGELFF. The CDR3 bases are TGTGCCAGCAGCCTTCAAGCGGGAGGGCGTGCCGGGGAGCTGTTTTTT.

The genes are TRBV20-1 and TRBJ1-5; 7 nucleotides match TRBD1. The germline V gene encodes CDR1 DFQATT and CDR2 SNEGSKA (reference sequence). The CDR3 runs 13 residues. Trimming took 3 bases from V and 6 from J; bases not matched to a gene: 5. The CDR3 coding sequence is TGCAGTGCTAGTACGTCAGGGGGTCAGCCCCAGCATTTT. It translates to CSASTSGGQPQHF.

V gene TRBV7-9 combines with J gene TRBJ1-6, with a weak D call TRBD1 (5 bases). The CDR3 is 16 amino acids. V was cut by 1 base and J by 8 bases, with 15 bases left in between. CDR1 and CDR2 from the germline V gene are SEHNR and FQNEAQ (reference sequence). CDR3 amino acids: CASSLGVDWGDSPLHF. CDR3 sequence (DNA): TGTGCCAGCAGCTTAGGGGTTGATTGGGGGGATTCACCCCTCCACTTT.

This clone was picked up a small number of times. This chain links TRBV7-2 with TRBJ2-7; 9 nucleotides align to TRBD2. J was trimmed by 5 bases and V by 4 bases; bases with no gene match: 6. This CDR3 spans 14 amino acids. Germline lookup yields CDR1 SGHTA and CDR2 FQGNSA. The CDR3 DNA reads as TGTGCCAGCAGCTCCGGGACTAGCTACAACGAGCAGTACTTC. Its translation is CASSSGTSYNEQYF. Drawing the rest from reference TRBV7-2 and TRBJ2-7, the complete variable domain is GAGVSQSPSNKVTEKGKDVELRCDPISGHTALYWYRQSLGQGLEFLIYFQGNSAPDKSGLPSDRFSAERTGGSVSTLTIQRTQQEDSAVYLCASSSGTSYNEQYFGPGTRLTVT.

The gene calls are TRBV3-1 (or the pseudogene TRBV3-2) and TRBJ1-5; D perhaps matches TRBD1 (6 bases). The germline gives CDR1 LGHDT, CDR2 YNNKEL (reference sequence). Trimming pared 0 bases from V and 6 bases from J, leaving 9 bases between. The CDR3 runs to 14 residues. CDR3 bases: TGTGCCAGCAGCCAAGATAGGGGGGGTCAGCCCCAGCATTTT. This codes for CASSQDRGGQPQHF.

This chain uses TRBV6-2 or TRBV6-3 with TRBJ2-5; 11 nucleotides line up with TRBD2. CDR1 and CDR2 (germline): MNHEY, SVGEGT. With 2 bases clipped from V and 0 bases from J, the junction kept 2 bases outside the gene matches. The CDR3 has 16 residues. In DNA, the CDR3 is TGTGCCAGCAGTTACCCGGGACTAGCGGACCAAGAGACCCAGTACTTC. Translation gives CASSYPGLADQETQYF.

The rearrangement joins TRBV3-1 (or the pseudogene TRBV3-2) to TRBJ1-3; no reliable D call. Germline V CDR1 and CDR2: LGHDT, YNNKEL (reference sequence). V lost 0 bases and J lost 0, with 3 bases in between. The CDR3 runs to 14 residues. In DNA form, the CDR3 reads TGTGCCAGCAGCCAAGAGAGCTCTGGAAACACCATATATTTT. It codes for CASSQESSGNTIYF.

This chain joins TRBV28 and TRBJ2-3, with D possibly being TRBD2 (6 bases). The CDR3 is made up of 15 amino acids. The ends were cut back, 3 bases at V and 0 bases at J, with 10 bases in the middle. Germline V gene sequence: CDR1 MDHEN, CDR2 SYDVKM. The CDR3, as DNA: TGTGCCAGCAGTTTGGGGGGTACTAGCACAGATACGCAGTATTTT. Its protein product is CASSLGGTSTDTQYF.